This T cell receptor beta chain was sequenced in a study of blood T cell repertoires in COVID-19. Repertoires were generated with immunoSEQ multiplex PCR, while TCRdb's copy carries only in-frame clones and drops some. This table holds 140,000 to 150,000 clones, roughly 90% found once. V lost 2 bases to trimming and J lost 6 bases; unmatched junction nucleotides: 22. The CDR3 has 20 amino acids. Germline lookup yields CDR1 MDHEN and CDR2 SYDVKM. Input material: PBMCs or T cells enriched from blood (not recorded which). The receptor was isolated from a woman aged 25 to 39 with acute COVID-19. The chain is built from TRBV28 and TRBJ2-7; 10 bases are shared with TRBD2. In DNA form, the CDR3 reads TGTGCCAGCAGTTTAATTAGGGGGGTAATTAAGCGGGAGGGCCTCGGCGAGCAGTACTTC. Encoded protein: CASSLIRGVIKREGLGEQYF. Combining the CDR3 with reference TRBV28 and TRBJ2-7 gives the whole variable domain DVKVTQSSRYLVKRTGEKVFLECVQDMDHENMFWYRQDPGLGLRLIYFSYDVKMKEKGDIPEGYSVSREKKERFSLILESASTNQTSMYLCASSLIRGVIKREGLGEQYFGPGTRLTVT.